Sequencing of this T cell receptor (beta chain) was carried out in a study of precursors of human CD4 cytotoxic T cells listed by TCRdb under 2018. Concerning the study at large: In total, 14 donors contributed CD4+ memory subsets to the bulk TCR-seq analysis. Sequences for both the TCRalpha and TCRbeta chains came out of the TCR-seq analysis of about 13 donors (table S7).

The sequencing machine was an Illumina MiSeq. On the authors' methods: The Shannon-Wiener index, computed in VDJtools, was used to measure repertoire diversity. A TCRbeta clonotype counted as expanded if its clonotype frequency was 3 or higher. TCRdb redid the processing of the public reads, applying fastp at Q25 and MiXCR, and retained in-frame beta chains. Rows with one shared CDR3 protein collapse into an entry with the most common genes and DNA. TCRdb's processing, not the authors' own work, is the source of the V and J calls. The sample data list 600 to 900 distinct CDR3 sequences, and approximately 15% of these were observed just once. Of the sample, about 7.1% is held by the ten largest clones. CDR1 and CDR2, per the germline V gene, are MDHEN and SYDVKM. V is cut by 2 bases and J by 2 bases, and the space between the germline ends is 10 bases. The CDR3 covers 15 residues, taking in both the cysteine and the phenylalanine. The CDR3 DNA has 45 bases and is translated from base 1.

To test a precursor-effector relationship among CD4 cytotoxic T cells, bulk UMI-based TCR sequencing was performed on four sorted CD4+ memory subsets (TCM, TEM, IL-7Rhigh TEMRA, IL-7R- TEMRA). Cells were obtained from peripheral blood mononuclear cells isolated from human blood. Study-level results and caveats: A bigger share of IL-7Rhigh TEMRA clonotypes consisted of expanded effector clonotypes than was the case for TEM or TCM clonotypes. The limitation that the direction of differentiation between precursor and effector cells cannot be definitively established by a human observational design was noted by the authors. Some bulk TCR-seq comparisons included only 13 of the 14 donors, suggesting not every subset was available for every donor. Compared with TCM and TEM subsets, the IL-7Rhigh and IL-7R- TEMRA subsets had more restricted TCR repertoires, with lower diversity and more expanded clonotypes.

This clonotype is labeled large (0.1 to 1%). Its recognized antigen is unknown. Base qualities are missing; no much larger clone stands one base away. The specimen sequenced was memory CD4+ T cells from blood (PBMCs). The receptor was derived from a human donor in good health. The rearrangement combines TRBV28 with TRBJ2-1; the D gene is perhaps TRBD1, from 5 matching bases. The nucleotide sequence is given as TGTGCCAGCAGTTTAAACAGGAGAACCTACAATGAGCAGTTCTTC. The encoded protein is CASSLNRRTYNEQFF. Supplemented by the reference TRBV28 and TRBJ2-1 proteins around the CDR3, the complete variable domain is DVKVTQSSRYLVKRTGEKVFLECVQDMDHENMFWYRQDPGLGLRLIYFSYDVKMKEKGDIPEGYSVSREKKERFSLILESASTNQTSMYLCASSLNRRTYNEQFFGPGTRLTVL.